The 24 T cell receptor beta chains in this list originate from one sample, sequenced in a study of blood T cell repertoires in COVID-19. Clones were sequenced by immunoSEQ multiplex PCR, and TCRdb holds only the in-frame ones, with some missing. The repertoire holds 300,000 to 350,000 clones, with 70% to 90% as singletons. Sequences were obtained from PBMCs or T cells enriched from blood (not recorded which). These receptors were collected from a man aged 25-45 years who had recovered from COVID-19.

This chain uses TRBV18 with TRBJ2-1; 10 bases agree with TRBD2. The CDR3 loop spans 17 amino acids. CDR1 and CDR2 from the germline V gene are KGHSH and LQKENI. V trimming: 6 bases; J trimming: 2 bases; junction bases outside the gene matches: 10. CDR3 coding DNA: TGTGCCAGCTCTCCCAAGGGAGCGGGGGGGCCCTACAATGAGCAGTTCTTC. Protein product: CASSPKGAGGPYNEQFF. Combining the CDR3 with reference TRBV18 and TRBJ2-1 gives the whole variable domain NAGVMQNPRHLVRRRGQEARLRCSPMKGHSHVYWYRQLPEEGLKFMVYLQKENIIDESGMPKERFSAEFPKEGPSILRIQQVVRGDSAAYFCASSPKGAGGPYNEQFFGPGTRLTVL.

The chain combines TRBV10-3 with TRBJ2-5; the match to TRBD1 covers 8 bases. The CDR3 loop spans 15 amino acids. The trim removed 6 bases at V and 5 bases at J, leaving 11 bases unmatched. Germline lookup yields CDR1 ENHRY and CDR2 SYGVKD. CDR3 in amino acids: CAISKAQGAIETQYF. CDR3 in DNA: TGTGCCATCAGCAAGGCGCAGGGGGCTATTGAGACCCAGTACTTC.

CDR3 DNA sequence: TGTGCCAGCAGCCCTGGACAGGGTTATAGCAATCAGCCCCAGCATTTT. It specifies CASSPGQGYSNQPQHF. The V gene is TRBV5-8, the J gene TRBJ1-5, with 8 bases lining up with TRBD1. The CDR3 covers 16 residues. CDR1 and CDR2 from the germline V gene are SGHTS and YDEGEE. V gave up 4 bases and J gave up 0 bases; unmatched junction bases: 6.

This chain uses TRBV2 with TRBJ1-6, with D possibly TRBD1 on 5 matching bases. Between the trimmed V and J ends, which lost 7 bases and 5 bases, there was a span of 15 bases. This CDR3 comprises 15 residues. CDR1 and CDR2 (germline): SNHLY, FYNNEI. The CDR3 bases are TGTGCCAGCACCTCCCGTCAGGGCGATAATTCACCCCTCCACTTT. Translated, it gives CASTSRQGDNSPLHF.

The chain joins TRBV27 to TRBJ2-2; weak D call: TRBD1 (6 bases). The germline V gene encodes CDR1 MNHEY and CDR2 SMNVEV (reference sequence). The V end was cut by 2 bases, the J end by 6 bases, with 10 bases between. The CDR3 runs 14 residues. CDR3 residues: CASSLGQYAGELFF. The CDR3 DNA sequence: TGTGCCAGCAGTTTAGGACAGTATGCCGGGGAGCTGTTTTTT.

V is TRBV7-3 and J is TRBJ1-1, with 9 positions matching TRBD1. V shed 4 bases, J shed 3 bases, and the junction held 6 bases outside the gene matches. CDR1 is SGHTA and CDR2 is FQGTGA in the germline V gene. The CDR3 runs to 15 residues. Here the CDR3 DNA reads TGTGCCAGCAGCTCTACAGGGGGCACACACACTGAAGCTTTCTTT. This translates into CASSSTGGTHTEAFF.

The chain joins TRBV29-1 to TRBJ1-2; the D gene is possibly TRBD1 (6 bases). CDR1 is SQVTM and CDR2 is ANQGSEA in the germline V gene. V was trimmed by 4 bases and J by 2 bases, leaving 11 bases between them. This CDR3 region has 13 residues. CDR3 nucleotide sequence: TGCAGCGTTGCGGACAGAGGGAACTATGGCTACACCTTC. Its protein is CSVADRGNYGYTF.

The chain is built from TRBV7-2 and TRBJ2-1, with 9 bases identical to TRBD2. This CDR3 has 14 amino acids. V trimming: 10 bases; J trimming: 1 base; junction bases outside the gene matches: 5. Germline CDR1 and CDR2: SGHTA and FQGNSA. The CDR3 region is CAIKRGVSYNEQFF. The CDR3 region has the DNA TGTGCCATCAAGCGGGGGGTTTCCTACAATGAGCAGTTCTTC. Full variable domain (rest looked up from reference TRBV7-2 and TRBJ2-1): GAGVSQSPSNKVTEKGKDVELRCDPISGHTALYWYRQSLGQGLEFLIYFQGNSAPDKSGLPSDRFSAERTGGSVSTLTIQRTQQEDSAVYLCAIKRGVSYNEQFFGPGTRLTVL.

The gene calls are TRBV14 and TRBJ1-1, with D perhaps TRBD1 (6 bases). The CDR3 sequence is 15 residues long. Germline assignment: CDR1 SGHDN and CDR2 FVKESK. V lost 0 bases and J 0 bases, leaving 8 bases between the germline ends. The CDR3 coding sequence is TGTGCCAGCAGCCAAGAGGGACAAATGAACACTGAAGCTTTCTTT. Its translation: CASSQEGQMNTEAFF.

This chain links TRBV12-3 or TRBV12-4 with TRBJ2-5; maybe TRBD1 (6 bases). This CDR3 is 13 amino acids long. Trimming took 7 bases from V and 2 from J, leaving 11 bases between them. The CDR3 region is CASTRGQQETQYF. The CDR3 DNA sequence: TGTGCCAGCACCAGGGGACAACAAGAGACCCAGTACTTC.

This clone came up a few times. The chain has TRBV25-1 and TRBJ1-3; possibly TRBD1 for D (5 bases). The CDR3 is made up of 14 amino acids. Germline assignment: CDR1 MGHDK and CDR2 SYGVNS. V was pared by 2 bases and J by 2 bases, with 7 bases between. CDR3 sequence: CASSERRAGNTIYF. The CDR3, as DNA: TGTGCCAGCAGTGAACGCAGGGCTGGAAACACCATATATTTT.

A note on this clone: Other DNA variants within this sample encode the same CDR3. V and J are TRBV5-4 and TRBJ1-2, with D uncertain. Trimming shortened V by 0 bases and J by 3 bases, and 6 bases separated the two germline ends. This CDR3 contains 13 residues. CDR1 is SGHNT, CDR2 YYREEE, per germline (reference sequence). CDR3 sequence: CASSLAGDYGYTF. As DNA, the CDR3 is TGTGCCAGCAGCTTGGCTGGAGACTATGGCTACACCTTC.

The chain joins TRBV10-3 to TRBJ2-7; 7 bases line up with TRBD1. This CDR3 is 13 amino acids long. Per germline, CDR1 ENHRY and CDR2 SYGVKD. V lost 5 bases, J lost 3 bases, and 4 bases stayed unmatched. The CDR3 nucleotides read TGTGCCATCAGTCCGGGACAGAACTACGAGCAGTACTTC. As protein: CAISPGQNYEQYF.

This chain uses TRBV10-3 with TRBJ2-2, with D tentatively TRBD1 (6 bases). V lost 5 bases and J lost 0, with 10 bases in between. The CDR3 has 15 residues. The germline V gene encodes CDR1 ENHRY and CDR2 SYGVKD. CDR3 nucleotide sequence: TGTGCCATCAGTCGGGACACCGCGAACACCGGGGAGCTGTTTTTT. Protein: CAISRDTANTGELFF.

The CDR3 DNA sequence: TGTGCCAGCAGTAGCGGGGGGTTAGGGACCGGGGAGCTGTTTTTT. It encodes CASSSGGLGTGELFF. The V gene is TRBV6-5, the J gene TRBJ2-2, with 9 bases identical to TRBD2. The ends lost 5 bases at V and 5 bases at J; junction bases unmatched: 6. CDR3 size: 15 residues. Looked up from germline, CDR1 is MNHEY and CDR2 is SVGAGI.

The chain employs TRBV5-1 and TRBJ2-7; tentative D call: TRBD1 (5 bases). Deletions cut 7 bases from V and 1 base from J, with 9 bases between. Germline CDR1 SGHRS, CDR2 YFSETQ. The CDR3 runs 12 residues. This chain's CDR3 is CASGRESYEQYF. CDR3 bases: TGCGCCAGCGGCAGGGAATCCTACGAGCAGTACTTC.

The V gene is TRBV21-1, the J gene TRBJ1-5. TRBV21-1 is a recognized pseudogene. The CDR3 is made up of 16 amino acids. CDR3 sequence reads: CASSKATPVVNQPQHF. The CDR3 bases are TGTGCCAGCAGCAAAGCCACCCCTGTAGTAAATCAGCCCCAGCATTTT.

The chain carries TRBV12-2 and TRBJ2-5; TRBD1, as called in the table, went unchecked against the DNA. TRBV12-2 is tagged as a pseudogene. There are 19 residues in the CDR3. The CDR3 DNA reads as TGTGCAAGTCGCTTAGGGGGCAGACCCACAACCCTAAAGCAAGAGACCCAGTACTTC. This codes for CASRLGGRPTTLKQETQYF.

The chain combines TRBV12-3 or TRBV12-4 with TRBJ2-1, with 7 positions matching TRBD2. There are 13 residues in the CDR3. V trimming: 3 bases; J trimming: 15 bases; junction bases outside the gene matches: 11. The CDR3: CASSFTGSGDPFF. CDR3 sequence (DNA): TGTGCCAGCAGTTTTACTGGGAGCGGGGATCCGTTCTTC.

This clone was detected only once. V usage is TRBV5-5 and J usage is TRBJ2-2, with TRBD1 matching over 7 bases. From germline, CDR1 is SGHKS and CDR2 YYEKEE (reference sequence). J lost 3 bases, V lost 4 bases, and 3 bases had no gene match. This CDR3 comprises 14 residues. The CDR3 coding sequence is TGTGCCAGCAGCACGGGACAGCACACCGGGGAGCTGTTTTTT. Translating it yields CASSTGQHTGELFF.

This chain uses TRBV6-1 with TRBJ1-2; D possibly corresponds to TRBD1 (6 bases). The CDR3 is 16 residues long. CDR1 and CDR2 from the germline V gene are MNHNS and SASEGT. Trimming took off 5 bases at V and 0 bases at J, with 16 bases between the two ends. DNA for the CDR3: TGTGCCAGCAGTCAAGGACAGCCAAAAGCTAACTATGGCTACACCTTC. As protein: CASSQGQPKANYGYTF.

CDR3 sequence: CASSTTGTEAFF. The CDR3 nucleotides read TGTGCCAGCAGCACGACAGGGACTGAAGCTTTCTTT. The chain couples TRBV7-9 to TRBJ1-1; the match to TRBD1 covers 7 bases. This CDR3 region has 12 residues. Trimming at V came to 5 bases and at J to 5 bases, leaving 2 bases not matched to a gene. CDR1 and CDR2 (germline): SEHNR, FQNEAQ (reference sequence).

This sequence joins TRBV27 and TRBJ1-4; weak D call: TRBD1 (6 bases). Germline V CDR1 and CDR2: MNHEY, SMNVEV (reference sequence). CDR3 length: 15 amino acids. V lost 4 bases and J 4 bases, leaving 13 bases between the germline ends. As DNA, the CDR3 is TGTGCCAGCAGTTCGTCGACAGGTCGTAATGAAAAACTGTTTTTT. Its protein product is CASSSSTGRNEKLFF.

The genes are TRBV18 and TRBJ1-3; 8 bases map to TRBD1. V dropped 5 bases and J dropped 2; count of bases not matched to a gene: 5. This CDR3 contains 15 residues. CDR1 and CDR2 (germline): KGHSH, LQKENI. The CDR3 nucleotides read TGTGCCAGCTCAACAAAGACAGGGGCTGGAAACACCATATATTTT. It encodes CASSTKTGAGNTIYF.